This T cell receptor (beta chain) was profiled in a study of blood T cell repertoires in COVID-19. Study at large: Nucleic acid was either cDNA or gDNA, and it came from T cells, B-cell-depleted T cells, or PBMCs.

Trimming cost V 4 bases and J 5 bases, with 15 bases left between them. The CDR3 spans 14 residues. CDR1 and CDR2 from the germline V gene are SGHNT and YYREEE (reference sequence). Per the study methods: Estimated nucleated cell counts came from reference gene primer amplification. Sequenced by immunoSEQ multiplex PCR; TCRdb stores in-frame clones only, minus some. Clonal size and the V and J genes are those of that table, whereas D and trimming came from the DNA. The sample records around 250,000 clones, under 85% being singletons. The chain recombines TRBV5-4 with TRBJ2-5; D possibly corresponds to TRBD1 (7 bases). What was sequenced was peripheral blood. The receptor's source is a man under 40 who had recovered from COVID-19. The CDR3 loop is CASSQRGTAETQYF. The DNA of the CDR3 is TGTGCCAGCAGCCAACGCGGGACAGCCGAGACCCAGTACTTC.